What follows are 8 T cell receptor beta chains derived from one specimen sequenced in a study of regulatory T cells in long-lasting Graves disease. Both iRepertoire HTBI primers and Arm-PCR of CDR3 regions were used to build the TCR beta libraries. TCRdb reprocessed the multiplex PCR reads with MiXCR, giving one entry per CDR3 protein. The table lists roughly 400,000 distinct CDR3 sequences, 15% of them singletons. The time point was: newly diagnosed GD, antithyroid drugs for less than 3 months. TCR sequences were obtained from RNA taken from PBMCs. The same sample was also used in a study of T cells in Graves' hyperthyroidism and ophthalmopathy.

The material was peripheral blood mononuclear cells (PBMCs), obtained at new diagnosis, from a patient treated with antithyroid drugs. The origin of the receptors is a woman aged 40 to 50 with Graves disease.

Of note for this clonotype: The conserved closing phenylalanine or tryptophan is absent in this CDR3, likely reflecting a read error. This sequence joins TRBV7-2 and TRBJ2-5; TRBD2 matches 10 bases. The germline CDR1 and CDR2 sequences are SGHTA and FQGNSA. This CDR3 is 16 amino acids long. Trimming took 1 base from V and 1 from J; bases not matched to a gene: 3. In DNA, the CDR3 is TGTGCCAGCAGCTTAGGGTCTAGCGGGGGCCAAGAGACCCAGTACTCC. Translated: CASSLGSSGGQETQYS.

The table lists this clonotype with many counts. The gene calls are TRBV20-1 and TRBJ2-1, with 14 bases identical to TRBD2. V lost 6 bases and J lost 9; bases outside the gene matches: 7. There are 14 residues in the CDR3. Germline V gives CDR1 DFQATT, CDR2 SNEGSKA (reference sequence). CDR3 residues: CSATGTSGSVEQFF. The CDR3 DNA follows: TGCAGTGCAACCGGGACTAGCGGGAGCGTTGAGCAGTTCTTC.

This clonotype was recorded many times. The gene calls are TRBV19 and TRBJ1-3; TRBD1 matches at 7 bases. Germline trimming cut 3 bases from V and 2 bases from J; bases unmatched to any gene: 7. Germline assignment: CDR1 LNHDA and CDR2 SQIVND (reference sequence). The CDR3 runs 16 residues. CDR3 loop: CASSISTGLPGNTIYF. The CDR3 DNA follows: TGTGCCAGTAGTATTTCGACAGGGCTCCCTGGAAACACCATATATTTT.

This clonotype occurred many times. The V and J genes are TRBV12-3 or TRBV12-4 and TRBJ2-2; D not certain. V lost 7 bases and J 3 bases, leaving 24 bases between the germline ends. The CDR3 contains 18 residues. CDR3 sequence: CASTLDNYNIQDTGELFF. CDR3 bases: TGTGCCAGCACCCTGGATAACTACAACATACAAGACACCGGGGAGCTGTTTTTT.

The J gene is TRBJ2-1, the V gene TRBV6-5; no reliable D call. The CDR3 loop spans 16 amino acids. Germline-derived CDR1 and CDR2 are MNHEY and SVGAGI. V was cut by 0 bases and J by 7 bases, with 16 bases left in between. CDR3 amino acids: CASSYSIVSRPNEQFF. DNA of the CDR3: TGTGCCAGCAGTTACTCGATAGTTAGCAGGCCAAATGAGCAGTTCTTC.

Many counts were recorded for this clonotype. The chain recombines TRBV12-3 or TRBV12-4 with TRBJ2-5; 8 bases agree with TRBD2. This CDR3 contains 20 residues. After removal of 1 base from V and 1 base from J, the junction contained 17 bases not matched to a gene. The chain's CDR3 is CASSLGVGSLRSGIQETQYF. The CDR3 region has the DNA TGTGCCAGCAGTTTAGGTGTCGGGTCGTTACGTAGCGGGATCCAAGAGACCCAGTACTTC.

In its sample, this clonotype was seen many times. The CDR3 coding sequence is TGTGCCAGCAGCGGAGTAGAGGGAGGCTATGGCTACACCTTC. Translated: CASSGVEGGYGYTF. The chain carries TRBV9 and TRBJ1-2; the D is unclear. CDR1 SGDLS and CDR2 YYNGEE come from the germline V gene. The CDR3 is made up of 14 amino acids. The ends were cut back, 3 bases at V and 4 bases at J, with 13 bases in the middle.

The chain is built from TRBV5-1 and TRBJ2-3, with a possible D match to TRBD2 (5 bases). Germline V lookup: CDR1 SGHRS, CDR2 YFSETQ. This CDR3 contains 14 residues. The V and J ends lost 0 bases and 4 bases respectively, with 9 bases between them. The CDR3 DNA is TGCGCCAGCAGCTTGGGTGGGAGCGCAGATACGCAGTATTTT. Amino acid sequence: CASSLGGSADTQYF.